Given below is one T cell receptor beta chain in context. The target antigen is unknown. The data are from a study of T cells after yellow fever vaccination. Each CDR3 protein gets one entry after TCRdb re-called the 5' RACE reads with MiXCR. The sample records under 600,000 distinct CDR3 sequences, about 14% being singletons. Findings of the study overall: The secondary T-cell response peaked on day 5, not day 15, but was weaker. Reappearing after the booster were most of the clones from primary vaccination (roughly 95% CD4, 85% to 90% CD8).

The V gene lost 5 bases and the J gene lost 4 bases, with 16 bases spanning the gap. Per the germline V gene, CDR1 is DFQATT and CDR2 is SNEGSKA (reference sequence). The CDR3 runs to 14 residues. The chain uses TRBV20-1 and TRBJ2-3, with a tentative D call TRBD2 (6 bases). Sequencing used PBMCs, obtained on the day of the yellow fever booster vaccination. The sequence derives from a man aged 30 to 45 who received the YFV17D yellow fever vaccine. The CDR3 loop is CSAVDYQIADTQYF. CDR3 sequence (DNA): TGCAGTGCTGTGGACTACCAGATAGCAGATACGCAGTATTTT.